This TCR beta chain is from a study of identical twins. As regards this clonotype: The antigen is undetermined. At one end the junction does not follow the germline gene, possibly because of a read error.

CDR3 size: 14 residues. Germline-derived CDR1 and CDR2 are MNHEY and SVGAGI. Whole-study findings and limits: Researchers caution that invariant MAIT and iNKT cells could partly confound zero-insertion analyses.

TCRdb ran MiXCR on the 5' RACE reads and lists one entry per CDR3 protein. The data contain hundreds of thousands of distinct CDR3 sequences, 12% of them singletons. The sample was also linked to a second study, of yellow fever vaccine responses in identical twins.

Sequencing was performed on CD8+ T cells sorted from blood. The clonotype comes from a young woman in good health. This rearrangement joins TRBV6-5 to TRBJ2-1; no clear D. In nucleotides, the CDR3 is TGTGCCAGCGGTTACTCTTACGGAATCAATGAGCAGTTCTTC. Its translation: CASGYSYGINEQFF.